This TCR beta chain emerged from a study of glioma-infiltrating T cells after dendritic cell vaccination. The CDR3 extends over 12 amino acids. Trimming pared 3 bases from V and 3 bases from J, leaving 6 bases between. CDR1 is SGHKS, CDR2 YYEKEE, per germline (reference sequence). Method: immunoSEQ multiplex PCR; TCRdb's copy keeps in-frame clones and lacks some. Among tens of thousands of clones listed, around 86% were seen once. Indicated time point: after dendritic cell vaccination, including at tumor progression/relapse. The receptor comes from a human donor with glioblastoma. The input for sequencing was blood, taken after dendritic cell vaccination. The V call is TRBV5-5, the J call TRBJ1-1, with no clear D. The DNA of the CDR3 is TGTGCCAGCAGCTCACAGTACACTGAAGCTTTCTTT. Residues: CASSSQYTEAFF.